The present entry profiles one T cell receptor (beta chain) with its context. At least ten counts were recorded for this clonotype. Its antigen is unknown. It has no much larger one-base neighbor in the sample; base qualities were not kept. This specimen comes from a study of CD8+CD57+ T cells in acquired aplastic anemia (dated by TCRdb to the late 2010s). Notes on the research overall: On average, sorted CD4+ and CD8+ cells yielded 2.5 to 3.5 ug of extracted DNA, with a range of about 0.17 to 27.4 ug. Mean read counts for healthy donor samples were 9 million to 10.8 million for CD4+ cells and roughly 12 million for CD8+ cells. Findings and caveats that apply to the study as a whole: Although twenty-nine CD8+ CDR3 sequences were shared by patients and controls, these sequences appeared highly expressed in patients and within the immunodominant clones of patients. No significant difference in CD8+ Simpson's diversity was found between patients and healthy controls (P=0.060).

Genomic DNA served as template for TCR beta VDJ combination and CDR3 sequence profiling. An Illumina HiSeq 2000 was the platform used for TCR repertoire sequencing. As for the authors' bioinformatics: Repertoires were assessed using TRBV/TRBJ rearrangement plots, CDR3 size and DJ length profiles, and Simpson's diversity index. The most abundant DNA sequence in the deep sequencing data was taken as the immunodominant clone. CDR3 amino acid sequences were checked for sharing between subjects and were compared against published repertoires and the VDJdb database. The raw public reads went through TCRdb reprocessing: fastp at Q25, MiXCR clone calling, in-frame beta chains kept. Every CDR3 protein is listed once, alongside the most common genes and DNA of its rows. For this entry, the V and J calls and clone size follow TCRdb and not the study's own pipeline. Recorded for this sample are about 160,000 distinct CDR3 sequences; 35% to 55% of them occurred a single time. The ten largest make up 1.1% of the sample.

There are 15 amino acids in the CDR3, from cysteine to phenylalanine inclusive. Only the CDR3 DNA stays, 45 bases, in frame from base 1. The germline V gene specifies LGHNA as CDR1 and YNFKEQ as CDR2. The V and J ends are trimmed by 2 bases and 0 bases, leaving 10 bases between them. In this study, sorted CD4+ and CD8+ T cells from the blood of healthy subjects and of severe aplastic anemia patients had their TCR repertoires deep-sequenced. Ficoll-Paque density gradient centrifugation was used to isolate peripheral blood mononuclear cells. Before DNA extraction, CD4+ and CD8+ T cells were sorted by FACS or by magnetic beads.

Sequencing was performed on sorted CD4+, CD8+, or CD8+CD57+ T cells (not recorded which) from PBMCs. The rearrangement joined TRBV4-2 to TRBJ1-1; the D gene cannot be resolved reliably. This clonotype originated in a human donor in good health. The nucleotide sequence reads as follows: TGTGCCAGCAGCCAATCCCACAGCTTGAACACTGAAGCTTTCTTT. Its product reads: CASSQSHSLNTEAFF.